This passage covers 5 T cell receptor beta chains from one sample sequenced in a study of control samples from healthy donors and cancer patients. Generated by immunoSEQ multiplex PCR, the TCRdb table keeps only in-frame clones and is missing some. The sample gives just over 90,000 clones, approximately 86% of which show up once; about 1.3% is in the top ten. The specimen sequenced was blood. The receptor set was obtained from a woman between 50 and 59 years old in good health.

The chain is built from TRBV12-3 or TRBV12-4 and TRBJ1-1; the D gene is possibly TRBD1 (6 bases). CDR3 length: 13 residues. The V and J ends lost 6 bases and 1 base respectively, with 9 bases between them. The CDR3 nucleotides are TGTGCCAGCAGGAGGGGGTGGAACACTGAAGCTTTCTTT. This sequence encodes CASRRGWNTEAFF.

The chain carries TRBV29-1 and TRBJ1-1; D is possibly TRBD1 (5 bases). Trimming stripped 5 bases from V and 5 bases from J, with 24 bases between. The CDR3 sequence is 16 residues long. The germline V gene has CDR1 SQVTM and CDR2 ANQGSEA. The DNA of the CDR3 is TGCAGCGTTACCAGTACTACCGGGACTCATAAGACTGAAGCTTTCTTT. As protein: CSVTSTTGTHKTEAFF.

The J gene is TRBJ1-1, the V gene TRBV14, with D hard to call. With 5 bases removed from V and 7 bases from J, the gap between germline ends came to 11 bases. The CDR3 loop spans 12 amino acids. CDR1 is SGHDN and CDR2 is FVKESK in the germline V gene. The CDR3 DNA is TGTGCCAGCAGCAGGAGCCCGTATGAAGCTTTCTTT. Its protein is CASSRSPYEAFF.

The count of this clone is one. The chain joins TRBV7-2 to TRBJ2-7; TRBD2 aligns across 10 bases. The CDR3 runs to 16 residues. The germline V gene encodes CDR1 SGHTA and CDR2 FQGNSA. V trimming: 0 bases; J trimming: 3 bases; junction bases outside the gene matches: 5. CDR3 residues: CASSLARLAGNYEQYF. DNA of the CDR3: TGTGCCAGCAGCTTAGCAAGACTAGCGGGCAACTACGAGCAGTACTTC.

J is TRBJ1-4 and V is TRBV19; D gene unclear. CDR1 is LNHDA and CDR2 is SQIVND in the germline V gene (reference sequence). This CDR3 spans 15 amino acids. V shed 6 bases and J shed 5 bases, with 16 bases lying between them. CDR3 in amino acids: CASSTMGEPNEKLFF. CDR3 DNA: TGTGCCAGTAGCACAATGGGCGAGCCGAATGAAAAACTGTTTTTT.